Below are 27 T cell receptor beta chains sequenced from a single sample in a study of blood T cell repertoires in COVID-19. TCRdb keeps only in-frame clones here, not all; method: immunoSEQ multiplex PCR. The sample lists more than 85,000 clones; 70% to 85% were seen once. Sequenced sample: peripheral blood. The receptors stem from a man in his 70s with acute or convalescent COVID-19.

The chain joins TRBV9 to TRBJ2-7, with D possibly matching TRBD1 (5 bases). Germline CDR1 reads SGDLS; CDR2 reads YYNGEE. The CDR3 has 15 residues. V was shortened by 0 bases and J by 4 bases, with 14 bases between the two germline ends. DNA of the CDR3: TGTGCCAGCAGCGTAGGGGGCGGCCAGGCTTACGAGCAGTACTTC. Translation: CASSVGGGQAYEQYF.

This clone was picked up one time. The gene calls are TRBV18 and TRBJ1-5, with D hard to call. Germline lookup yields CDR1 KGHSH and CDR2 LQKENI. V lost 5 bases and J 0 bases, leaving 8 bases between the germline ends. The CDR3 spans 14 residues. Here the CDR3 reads CASSASHSNQPQHF. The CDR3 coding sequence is TGTGCCAGCTCAGCGTCCCATAGCAATCAGCCCCAGCATTTT. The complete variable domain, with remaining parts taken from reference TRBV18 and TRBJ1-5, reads NAGVMQNPRHLVRRRGQEARLRCSPMKGHSHVYWYRQLPEEGLKFMVYLQKENIIDESGMPKERFSAEFPKEGPSILRIQQVVRGDSAAYFCASSASHSNQPQHFGDGTRLSIL.

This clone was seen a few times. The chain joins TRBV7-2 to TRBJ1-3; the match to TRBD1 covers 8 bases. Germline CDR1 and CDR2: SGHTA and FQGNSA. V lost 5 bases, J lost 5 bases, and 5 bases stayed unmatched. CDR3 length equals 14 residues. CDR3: CASSPTGGRNTIYF. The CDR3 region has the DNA TGTGCCAGCAGCCCCACAGGGGGTCGAAACACCATATATTTT. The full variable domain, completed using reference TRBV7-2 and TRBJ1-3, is GAGVSQSPSNKVTEKGKDVELRCDPISGHTALYWYRQSLGQGLEFLIYFQGNSAPDKSGLPSDRFSAERTGGSVSTLTIQRTQQEDSAVYLCASSPTGGRNTIYFGEGSWLTVV.

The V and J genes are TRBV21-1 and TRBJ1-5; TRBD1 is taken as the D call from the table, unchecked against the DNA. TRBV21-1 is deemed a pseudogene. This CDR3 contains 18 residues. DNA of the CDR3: TGTGCCAGCAAGGGACGGGACAAGCCACTTTATAGCAATCAGCCCCAGCATTTT. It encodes CASKGRDKPLYSNQPQHF.

CDR3 DNA sequence: TGTGCCAGCAGCCAAACGTCGACAGGGAGGACTGAAGCTTTCTTT. It yields the protein CASSQTSTGRTEAFF. The V gene is TRBV3-1 (or the pseudogene TRBV3-2), the J gene TRBJ1-1; 7 bases map to TRBD1. There are 15 residues in the CDR3. Germline CDR1 is LGHDT and CDR2 is YNNKEL (reference sequence). Germline trimming cut 2 bases from V and 5 bases from J; bases unmatched to any gene: 8.

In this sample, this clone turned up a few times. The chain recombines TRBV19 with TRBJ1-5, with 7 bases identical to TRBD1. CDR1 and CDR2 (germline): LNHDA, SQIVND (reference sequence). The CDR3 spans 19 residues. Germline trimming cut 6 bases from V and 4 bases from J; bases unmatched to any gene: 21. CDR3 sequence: CASRASRDSGGTGNQPQHF. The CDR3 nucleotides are TGTGCCAGTAGGGCAAGTAGGGACAGTGGAGGCACTGGGAATCAGCCCCAGCATTTT. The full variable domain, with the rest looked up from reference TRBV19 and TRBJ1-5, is DGGITQSPKYLFRKEGQNVTLSCEQNLNHDAMYWYRQDPGQGLRLIYYSQIVNDFQKGDIAEGYSVSREKKESFPLTVTSAQKNPTAFYLCASRASRDSGGTGNQPQHFGDGTRLSIL.

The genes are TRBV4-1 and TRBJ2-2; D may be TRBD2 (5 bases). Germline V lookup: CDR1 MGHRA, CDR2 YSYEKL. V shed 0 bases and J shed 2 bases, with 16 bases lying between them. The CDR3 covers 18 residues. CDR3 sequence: CASSQEAPLSVNTGELFF. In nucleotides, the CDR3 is TGCGCCAGCAGCCAAGAAGCGCCCCTTAGCGTCAACACCGGGGAGCTGTTTTTT.

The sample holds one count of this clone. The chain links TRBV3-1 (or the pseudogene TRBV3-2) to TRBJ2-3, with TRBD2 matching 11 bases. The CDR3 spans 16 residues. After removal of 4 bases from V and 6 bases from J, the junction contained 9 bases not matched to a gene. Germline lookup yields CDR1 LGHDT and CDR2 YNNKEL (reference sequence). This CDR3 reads CASSPRVSGGADTQYF. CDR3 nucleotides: TGTGCCAGCAGCCCCAGGGTTAGCGGGGGGGCGGATACGCAGTATTTT.

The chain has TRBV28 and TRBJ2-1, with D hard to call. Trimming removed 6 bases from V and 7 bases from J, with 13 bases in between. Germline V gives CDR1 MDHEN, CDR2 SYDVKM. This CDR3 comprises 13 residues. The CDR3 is CASRRPSRNEQFF. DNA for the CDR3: TGTGCCAGCAGGCGTCCATCTAGGAATGAGCAGTTCTTC.

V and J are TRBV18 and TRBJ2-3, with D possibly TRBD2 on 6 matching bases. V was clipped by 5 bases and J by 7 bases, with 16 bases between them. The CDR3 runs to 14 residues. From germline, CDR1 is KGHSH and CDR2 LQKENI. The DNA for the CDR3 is TGTGCCAGCTCAGCCAACCGGGGAGGATATACGCAGTATTTT. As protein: CASSANRGGYTQYF.

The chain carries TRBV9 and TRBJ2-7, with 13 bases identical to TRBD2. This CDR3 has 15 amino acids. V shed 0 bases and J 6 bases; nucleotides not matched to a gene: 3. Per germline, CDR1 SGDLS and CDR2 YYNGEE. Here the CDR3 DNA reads TGTGCCAGCAGCGTAGGACTAGCGGGAGGTACCGAGCAGTACTTC. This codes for CASSVGLAGGTEQYF.

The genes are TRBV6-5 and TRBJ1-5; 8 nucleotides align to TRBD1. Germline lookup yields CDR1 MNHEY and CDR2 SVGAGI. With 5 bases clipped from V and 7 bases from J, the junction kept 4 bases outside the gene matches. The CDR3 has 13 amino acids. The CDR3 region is CASSRDRFQPQHF. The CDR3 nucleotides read TGTGCCAGCAGTCGGGACAGGTTCCAGCCCCAGCATTTT.

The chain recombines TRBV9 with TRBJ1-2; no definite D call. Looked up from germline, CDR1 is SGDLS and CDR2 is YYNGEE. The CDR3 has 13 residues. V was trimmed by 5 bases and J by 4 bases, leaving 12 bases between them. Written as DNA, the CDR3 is TGTGCCAGCAGTCTTCAGGTCGGCTATGGCTACACCTTC. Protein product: CASSLQVGYGYTF.

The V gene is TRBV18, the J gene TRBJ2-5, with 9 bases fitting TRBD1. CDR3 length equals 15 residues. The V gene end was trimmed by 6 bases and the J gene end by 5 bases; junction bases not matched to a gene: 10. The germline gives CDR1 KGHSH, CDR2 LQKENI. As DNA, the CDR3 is TGTGCCAGCTCCCAAGAACAGGGACAGGGTGAGACCCAGTACTTC. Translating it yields CASSQEQGQGETQYF.

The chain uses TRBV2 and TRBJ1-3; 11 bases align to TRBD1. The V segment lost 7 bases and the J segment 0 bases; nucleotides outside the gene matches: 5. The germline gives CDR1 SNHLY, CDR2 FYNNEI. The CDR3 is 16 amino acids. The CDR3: CASTQDRGHSGNTIYF. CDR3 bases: TGTGCCAGCACTCAGGACAGGGGGCACTCTGGAAACACCATATATTTT.

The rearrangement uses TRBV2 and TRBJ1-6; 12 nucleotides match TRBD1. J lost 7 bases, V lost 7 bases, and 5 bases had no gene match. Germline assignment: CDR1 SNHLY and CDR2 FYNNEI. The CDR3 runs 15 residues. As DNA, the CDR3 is TGTGCCAGCAACCGGGACAGGGGGCAAAATTCACCCCTCCACTTT. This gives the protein CASNRDRGQNSPLHF.

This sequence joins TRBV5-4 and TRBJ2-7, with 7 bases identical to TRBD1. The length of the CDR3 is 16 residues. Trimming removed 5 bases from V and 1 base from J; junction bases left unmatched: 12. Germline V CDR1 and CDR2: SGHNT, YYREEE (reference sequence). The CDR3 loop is CASSPARGISSYEQYF. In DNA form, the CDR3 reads TGTGCCAGCAGTCCTGCCAGGGGGATTTCATCCTACGAGCAGTACTTC.

CDR3 protein: CASSLGTGSPNTEAFF. As DNA, the CDR3 is TGCGCCAGCAGCTTAGGAACAGGCTCTCCGAACACTGAAGCTTTCTTT. The chain couples TRBV5-1 to TRBJ1-1; possibly TRBD1 for D (5 bases). The germline gives CDR1 SGHRS, CDR2 YFSETQ. There are 16 residues in the CDR3. With 2 bases removed from V and 1 base from J, the gap between germline ends came to 15 bases.

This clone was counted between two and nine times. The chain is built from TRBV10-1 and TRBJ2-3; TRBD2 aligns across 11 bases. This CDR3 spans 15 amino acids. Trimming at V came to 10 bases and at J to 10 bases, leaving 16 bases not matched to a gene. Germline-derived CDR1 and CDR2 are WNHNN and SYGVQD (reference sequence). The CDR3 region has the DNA TGCGCCAACCGAATTCTAGCGGGGGGCGCTTCTCCGCAGTATTTT. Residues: CANRILAGGASPQYF.

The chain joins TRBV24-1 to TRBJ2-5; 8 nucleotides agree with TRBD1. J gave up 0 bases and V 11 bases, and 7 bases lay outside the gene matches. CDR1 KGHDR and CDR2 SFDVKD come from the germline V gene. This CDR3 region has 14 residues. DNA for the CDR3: TGTGCCAGAGAGGGGACAGGCAACCAAGAGACCCAGTACTTC. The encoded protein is CAREGTGNQETQYF.

CDR3 in amino acids: CAWSEEGFTYEQYF. The CDR3 region has the DNA TGTGCCTGGAGTGAGGAGGGGTTCACCTACGAGCAGTACTTC. The J gene is TRBJ2-7, the V gene TRBV30, with a possible D match to TRBD2 (6 bases). V was clipped by 1 base and J by 2 bases, with 12 bases between them. Germline CDR1 is GTSNPN and CDR2 is SVGIG (reference sequence). This CDR3 contains 14 residues. Complete variable domain (other parts from reference TRBV30 and TRBJ2-7): SQTIHQWPATLVQPVGSPLSLECTVEGTSNPNLYWYRQAAGRGLQLLFYSVGIGQISSEVPQNLSASRPQDRQFILSSKKLLLSDSGFYLCAWSEEGFTYEQYFGPGTRLTVT.

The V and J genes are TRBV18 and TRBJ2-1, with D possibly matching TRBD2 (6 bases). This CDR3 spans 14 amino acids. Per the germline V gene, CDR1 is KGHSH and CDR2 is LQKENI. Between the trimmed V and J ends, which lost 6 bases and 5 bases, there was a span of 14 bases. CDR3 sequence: CASSGAGADNEQFF. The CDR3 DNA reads TGTGCCAGCTCCGGAGCGGGTGCAGACAATGAGCAGTTCTTC.

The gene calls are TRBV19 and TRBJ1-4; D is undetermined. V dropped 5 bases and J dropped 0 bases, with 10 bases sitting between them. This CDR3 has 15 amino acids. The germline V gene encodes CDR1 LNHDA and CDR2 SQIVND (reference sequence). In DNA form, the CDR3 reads TGTGCCAGTAGTCCCTCGAGTGCAACTAATGAAAAACTGTTTTTT. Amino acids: CASSPSSATNEKLFF.

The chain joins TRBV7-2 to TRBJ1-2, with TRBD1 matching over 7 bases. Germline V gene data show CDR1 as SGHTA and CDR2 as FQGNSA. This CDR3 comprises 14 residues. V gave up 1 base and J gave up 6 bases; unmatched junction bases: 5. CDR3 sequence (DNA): TGTGCCAGCAGCTTAGTGGTGACAGGGAATGGCTACACCTTC. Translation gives CASSLVVTGNGYTF. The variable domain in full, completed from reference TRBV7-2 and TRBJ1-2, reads GAGVSQSPSNKVTEKGKDVELRCDPISGHTALYWYRQSLGQGLEFLIYFQGNSAPDKSGLPSDRFSAERTGGSVSTLTIQRTQQEDSAVYLCASSLVVTGNGYTFGSGTRLTVV.

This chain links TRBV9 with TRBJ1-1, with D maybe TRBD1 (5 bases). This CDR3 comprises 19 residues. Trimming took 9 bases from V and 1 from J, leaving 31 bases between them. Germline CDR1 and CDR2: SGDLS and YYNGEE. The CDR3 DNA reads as TGTGCCAACATTGTACCGGGACTCAGAGTTGACGAAGCGAACACTGAAGCTTTCTTT. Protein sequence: CANIVPGLRVDEANTEAFF. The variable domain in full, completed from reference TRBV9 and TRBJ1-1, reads DSGVTQTPKHLITATGQRVTLRCSPRSGDLSVYWYQQSLDQGLQFLIQYYNGEERAKGNILERFSAQQFPDLHSELNLSSLELGDSALYFCANIVPGLRVDEANTEAFFGQGTRLTVV.

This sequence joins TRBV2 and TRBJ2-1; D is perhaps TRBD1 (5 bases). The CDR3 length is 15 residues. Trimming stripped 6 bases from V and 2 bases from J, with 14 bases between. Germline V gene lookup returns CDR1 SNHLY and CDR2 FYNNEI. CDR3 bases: TGTGCCAGCAGGGATGCCAGGACAACCTACAATGAGCAGTTCTTC. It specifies CASRDARTTYNEQFF.

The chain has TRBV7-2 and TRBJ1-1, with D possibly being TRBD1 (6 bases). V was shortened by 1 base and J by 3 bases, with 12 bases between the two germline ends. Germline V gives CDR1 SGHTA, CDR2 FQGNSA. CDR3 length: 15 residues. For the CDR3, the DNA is TGTGCCAGCAGCTTAGTCGGGGGGCTGGACACTGAAGCTTTCTTT. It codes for CASSLVGGLDTEAFF.